This TCR beta chain was obtained from a study of beta chain features in type 1 diabetes. General study findings and limits: Type 1 diabetes patients showed a moderate but significant shortening of TCRB CDR3s in all four CD4+ subsets.

This clone was recorded at least ten times. The target antigen is unknown. Of the isolated RNA, all was reverse transcribed, and so the sequenced material was expressed TCRB transcripts. Naive, central memory and regulatory T cell samples averaged roughly 4 million reads. Sequencing used immunoSEQ multiplex PCR; TCRdb keeps in-frame clones, though not all of them. The sample shows hundreds of thousands of clones, about an eighth of them seen only once. The CDR3 contains 14 residues. The V and J ends lost 2 bases and 2 bases respectively, with 10 bases between them. CDR1 is SEHNR and CDR2 is FQNEAQ in the germline V gene (reference sequence).

The sequencing input was naive CD4+ T cells from blood. The genes are TRBV7-9 and TRBJ2-7; the D gene is possibly TRBD1 (5 bases). The clonotype comes from a man aged 18 to 29 with type 1 diabetes. This CDR3 is CASSLLEDTYEQYF. The CDR3 nucleotides are TGTGCCAGCAGCTTACTCGAGGACACCTACGAGCAGTACTTC. Filled out from reference TRBV7-9 and TRBJ2-7, the complete variable domain reads DTGVSQNPRHKITKRGQNVTFRCDPISEHNRLYWYRQTLGQGPEFLTYFQNEAQLEKSRLLSDRFSAERPKGSFSTLEIQRTEQGDSAMYLCASSLLEDTYEQYFGPGTRLTVT.